The text below deals with one TCR beta chain. The sample is drawn from a study of T cell changes during pregnancy in multiple sclerosis. CDR3 length: 13 amino acids. V lost 4 bases, J lost 0 bases, and 6 bases lay in between. Germline values: CDR1 GTSNPN, CDR2 SVGIG (reference sequence). The method was immunoSEQ multiplex PCR; TCRdb's version includes in-frame clones alone and lacks a portion of them. The table has 20,000 to 25,000 clones, roughly 90% seen once. The receptor was isolated from a female donor with multiple sclerosis, enrolled in a pregnancy study. The gene calls are TRBV30 and TRBJ2-2; tentative D call: TRBD1 (5 bases). The sample consisted of CD4+ T cells from peripheral blood mononuclear cells, taken in the third trimester of pregnancy. CDR3 DNA sequence: TGTGCCTGGAAAGGGGCGAACACCGGGGAGCTGTTTTTT. Its translation is CAWKGANTGELFF.